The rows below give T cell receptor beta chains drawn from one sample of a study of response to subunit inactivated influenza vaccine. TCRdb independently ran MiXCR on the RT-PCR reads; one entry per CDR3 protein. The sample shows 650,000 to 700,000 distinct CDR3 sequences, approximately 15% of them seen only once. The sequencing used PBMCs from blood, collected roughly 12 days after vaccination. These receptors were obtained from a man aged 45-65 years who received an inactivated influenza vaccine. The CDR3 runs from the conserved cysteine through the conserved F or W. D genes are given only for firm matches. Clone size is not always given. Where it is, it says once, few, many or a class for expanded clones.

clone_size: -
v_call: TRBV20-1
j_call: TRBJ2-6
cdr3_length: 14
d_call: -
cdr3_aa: CSAPLADSPNVLTF
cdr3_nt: TGCAGTGCCCCATTAGCGGACAGCCCCAACGTCCTGACTTTC

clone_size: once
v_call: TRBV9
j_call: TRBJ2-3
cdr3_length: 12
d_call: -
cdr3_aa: CASSVDGDTQYF
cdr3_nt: TGTGCCAGCAGCGTAGATGGAGATACGCAGTATTTT

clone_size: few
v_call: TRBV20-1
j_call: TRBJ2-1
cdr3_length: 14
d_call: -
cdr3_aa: CSASKFFWDNEQFF
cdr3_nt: TGCAGTGCTAGTAAGTTTTTCTGGGACAATGAGCAGTTCTTC

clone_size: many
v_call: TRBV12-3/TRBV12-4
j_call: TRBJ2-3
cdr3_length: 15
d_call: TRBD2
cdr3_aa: CASSLGGRATDTQYF
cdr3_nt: TGTGCCAGCAGTTTAGGCGGGAGGGCGACAGATACGCAGTATTTT

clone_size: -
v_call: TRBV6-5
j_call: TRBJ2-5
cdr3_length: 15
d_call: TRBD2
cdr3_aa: CASVRLAGGQETQYF
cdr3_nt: TGTGCCAGCGTTAGACTAGCGGGGGGCCAAGAGACCCAGTACTTC

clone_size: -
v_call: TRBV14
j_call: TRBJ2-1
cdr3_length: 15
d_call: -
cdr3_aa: CASSPGVERGHEQFF
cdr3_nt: TGTGCCAGCAGCCCCGGGGTAGAGCGTGGCCATGAGCAGTTCTTC

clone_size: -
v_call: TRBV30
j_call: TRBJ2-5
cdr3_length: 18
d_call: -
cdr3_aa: CAWSARVRRGPSQETQYF
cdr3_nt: TGTGCCTGGAGTGCCCGGGTTCGGCGGGGGCCCTCCCAAGAGACCCAGTACTTC

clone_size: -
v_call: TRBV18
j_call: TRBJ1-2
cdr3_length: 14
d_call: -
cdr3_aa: CASSPPPAGLGYTF
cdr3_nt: TGTGCCAGCTCACCACCGCCCGCAGGACTTGGCTACACCTTC

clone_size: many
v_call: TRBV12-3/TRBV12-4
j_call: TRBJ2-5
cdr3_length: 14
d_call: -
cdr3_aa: CASSLGPAGETQYF
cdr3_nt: TGTGCCAGCAGTCTCGGCCCCGCGGGAGAGACCCAGTACTTC

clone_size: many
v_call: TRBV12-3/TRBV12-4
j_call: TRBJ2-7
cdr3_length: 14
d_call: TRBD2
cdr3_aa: CASSQRESSYEQYF
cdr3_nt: TGTGCCAGCAGCCAGCGGGAGTCCTCCTACGAGCAGTACTTC

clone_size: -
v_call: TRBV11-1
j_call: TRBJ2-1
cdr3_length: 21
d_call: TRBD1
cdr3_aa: CASSLFYLGQSLGSSYNEQFF
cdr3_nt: TGTGCCAGCAGCTTATTCTATTTGGGACAGTCCTTGGGAAGCTCCTACAATGAGCAGTTCTTC

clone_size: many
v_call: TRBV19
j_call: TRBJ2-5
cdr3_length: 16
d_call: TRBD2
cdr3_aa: CASSKARDYPQETQYF
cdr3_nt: TGTGCCAGTAGTAAGGCCCGGGACTACCCACAAGAGACCCAGTACTTC

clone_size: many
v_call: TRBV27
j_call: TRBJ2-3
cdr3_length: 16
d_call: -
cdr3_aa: CASSLGGGIGTDTQYF
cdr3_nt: TGTGCCAGCAGTTTAGGTGGCGGGATAGGCACAGATACGCAGTATTTT

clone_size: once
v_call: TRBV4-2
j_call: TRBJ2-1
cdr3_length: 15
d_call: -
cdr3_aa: CASSQGEWGSNEQFF
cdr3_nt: TGTGCCAGCAGCCAAGGAGAATGGGGGAGTAATGAGCAGTTCTTC

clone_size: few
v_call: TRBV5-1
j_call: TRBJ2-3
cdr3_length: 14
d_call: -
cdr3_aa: CASSLSGLKDTQYF
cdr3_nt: TGCGCCAGCAGCTTGTCCGGGTTGAAAGATACGCAGTATTTT

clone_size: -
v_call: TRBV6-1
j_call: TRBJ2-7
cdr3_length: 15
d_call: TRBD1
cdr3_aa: CASSTSGTGSYEQYF
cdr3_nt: TGTGCCAGCAGTACCAGCGGGACAGGGTCTTACGAGCAGTACTTC

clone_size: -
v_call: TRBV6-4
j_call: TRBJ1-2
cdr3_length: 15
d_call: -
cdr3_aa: CASSDSFGENYGYTF
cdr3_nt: TGTGCCAGCAGTGACTCCTTCGGCGAGAACTATGGCTACACCTTC

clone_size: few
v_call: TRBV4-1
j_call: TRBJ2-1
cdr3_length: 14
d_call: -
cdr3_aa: CASSQGPHGDEQFF
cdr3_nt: TGCGCCAGCAGCCAAGGACCCCACGGCGATGAGCAGTTCTTC

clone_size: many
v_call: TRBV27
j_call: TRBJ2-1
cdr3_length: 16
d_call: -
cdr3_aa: CASSLSGGGLYNEQFF
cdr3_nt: TGTGCCAGCAGTTTATCGGGGGGGGGCCTGTACAATGAGCAGTTCTTC

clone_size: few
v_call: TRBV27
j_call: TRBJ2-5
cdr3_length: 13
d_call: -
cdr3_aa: CASSRPGRETQYF
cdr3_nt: TGTGCCAGCAGTCGCCCTGGTCGAGAGACCCAGTACTTC

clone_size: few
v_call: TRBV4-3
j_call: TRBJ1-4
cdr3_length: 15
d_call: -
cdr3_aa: CASSPQDSRNEKLFF
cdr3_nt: TGCGCCAGCAGCCCCCAGGACTCCCGTAATGAAAAACTGTTTTTT

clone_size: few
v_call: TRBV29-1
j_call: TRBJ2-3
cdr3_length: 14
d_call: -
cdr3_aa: CSVMPLAGTDTQYF
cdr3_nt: TGCAGCGTCATGCCGTTGGCGGGCACAGATACGCAGTATTTT

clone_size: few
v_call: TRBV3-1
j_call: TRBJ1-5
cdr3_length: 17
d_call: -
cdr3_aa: CASSQGGTPYGNQPQHF
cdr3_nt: TGTGCCAGCAGCCAAGGCGGGACACCCTATGGCAATCAGCCCCAGCATTTT

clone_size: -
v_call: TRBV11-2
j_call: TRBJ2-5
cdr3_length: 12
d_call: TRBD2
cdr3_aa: CASSLRGETQHF
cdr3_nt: TGTGCCAGCAGCCTCCGGGGGGAGACCCAGCACTTC

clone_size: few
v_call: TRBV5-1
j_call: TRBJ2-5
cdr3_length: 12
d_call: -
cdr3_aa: CASLEGSANQYF
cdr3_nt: TGCGCCAGCTTGGAAGGCAGCGCAAACCAGTACTTC

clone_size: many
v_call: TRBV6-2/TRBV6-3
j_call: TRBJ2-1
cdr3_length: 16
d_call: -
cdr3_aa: CASSYSPGSSYNEQFF
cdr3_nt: TGTGCCAGCAGTTACTCGCCCGGTAGCTCCTACAATGAGCAGTTCTTC

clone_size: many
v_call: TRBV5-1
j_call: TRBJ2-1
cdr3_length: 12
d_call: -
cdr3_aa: CASSLNSGEQFF
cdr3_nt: TGCGCCAGCTCGCTCAATAGTGGTGAGCAGTTCTTC

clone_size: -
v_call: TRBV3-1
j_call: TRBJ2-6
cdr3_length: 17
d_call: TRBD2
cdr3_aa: CASSRTSGSSGANVLTF
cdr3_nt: TGTGCCAGCTCCCGGACTAGCGGGAGTAGTGGGGCCAACGTCCTGACTTTC

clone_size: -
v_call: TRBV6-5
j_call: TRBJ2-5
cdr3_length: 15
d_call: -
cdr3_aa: CASSYRGRNQETQYF
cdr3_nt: TGTGCCAGCAGTTACCGGGGTCGGAACCAAGAGACCCAGTACTTC

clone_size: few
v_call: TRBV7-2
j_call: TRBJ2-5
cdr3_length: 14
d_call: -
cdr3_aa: CASSLWSGGETQYF
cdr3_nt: TGTGCCAGCAGCTTATGGTCTGGTGGCGAGACCCAGTACTTC

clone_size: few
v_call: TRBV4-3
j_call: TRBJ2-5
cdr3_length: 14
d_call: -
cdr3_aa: CASSPSLFFQTQYF
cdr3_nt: TGCGCCAGCAGCCCAAGTTTGTTCTTCCAGACCCAGTACTTC

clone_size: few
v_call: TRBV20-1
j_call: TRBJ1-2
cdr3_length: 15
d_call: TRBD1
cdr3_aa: CSAIARTGGVYGYTF
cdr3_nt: TGCAGTGCTATCGCTCGGACAGGGGGCGTCTATGGCTACACCTTC

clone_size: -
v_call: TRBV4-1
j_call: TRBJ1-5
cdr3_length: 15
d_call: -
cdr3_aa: CASSQESQNNQPQHF
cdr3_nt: TGCGCCAGCAGCCAAGAGTCACAGAACAATCAGCCCCAGCATTTT

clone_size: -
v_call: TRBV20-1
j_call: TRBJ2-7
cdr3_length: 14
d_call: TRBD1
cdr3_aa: CSLPGQGSSYEQYF
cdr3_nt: TGCAGTCTCCCGGGACAGGGATCCTCCTACGAGCAGTACTTC

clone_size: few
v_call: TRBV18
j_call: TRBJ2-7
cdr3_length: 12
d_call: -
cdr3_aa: CASSRNLYEQYF
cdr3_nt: TGTGCCAGCTCACGCAACCTCTACGAGCAGTACTTC

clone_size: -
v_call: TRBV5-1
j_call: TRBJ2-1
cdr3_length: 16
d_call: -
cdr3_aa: CASSLQGPPWGDEQFF
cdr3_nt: TGCGCCAGCAGCTTGCAAGGGCCGCCATGGGGGGATGAGCAGTTCTTC

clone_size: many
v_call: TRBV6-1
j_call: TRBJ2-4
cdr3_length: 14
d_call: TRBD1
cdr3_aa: CASGLGQGKGIQYF
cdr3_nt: TGTGCCAGCGGTCTTGGACAGGGAAAGGGCATTCAGTACTTC

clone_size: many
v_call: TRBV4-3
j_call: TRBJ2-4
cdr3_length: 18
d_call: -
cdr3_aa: CASSQEWRRGAAKNIQYF
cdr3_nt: TGCGCCAGCAGCCAAGAATGGAGGCGGGGCGCAGCCAAAAACATTCAGTACTTC

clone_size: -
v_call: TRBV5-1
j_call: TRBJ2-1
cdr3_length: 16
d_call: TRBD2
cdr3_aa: CASSLFLAAGAHEQFF
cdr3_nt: TGCGCCAGCAGCTTGTTCCTTGCAGCGGGAGCACATGAGCAGTTCTTC

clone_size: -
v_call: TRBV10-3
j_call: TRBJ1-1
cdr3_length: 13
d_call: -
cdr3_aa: CAISGGHGTEAFF
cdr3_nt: TGTGCCATCAGTGGCGGGCATGGGACTGAAGCTTTCTTT

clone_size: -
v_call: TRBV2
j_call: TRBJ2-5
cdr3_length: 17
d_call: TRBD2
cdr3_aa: CASSPRTSGNFGETQYF
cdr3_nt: TGTGCCAGCAGTCCTCGGACTAGCGGGAATTTCGGAGAGACCCAGTACTTC

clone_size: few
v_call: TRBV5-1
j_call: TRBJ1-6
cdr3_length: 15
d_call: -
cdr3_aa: CASKRGADGGSPLHF
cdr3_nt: TGCGCCAGCAAACGGGGAGCAGACGGGGGTTCACCCCTCCACTTT

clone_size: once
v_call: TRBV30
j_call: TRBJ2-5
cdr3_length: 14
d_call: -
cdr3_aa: CAWSAHPPQETQYF
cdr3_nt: TGTGCCTGGAGTGCCCATCCACCACAAGAGACCCAGTACTTC

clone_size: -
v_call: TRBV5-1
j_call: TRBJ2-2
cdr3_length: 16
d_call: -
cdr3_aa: CASSLRRLLGTGELFF
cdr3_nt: TGCGCCAGCAGCTTGCGACGGCTCTTGGGCACCGGGGAGCTGTTTTTT

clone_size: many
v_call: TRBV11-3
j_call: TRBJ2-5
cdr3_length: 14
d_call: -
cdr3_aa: CASKSTGEGETQYF
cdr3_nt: TGTGCCAGCAAGTCGACGGGAGAAGGGGAGACCCAGTACTTC

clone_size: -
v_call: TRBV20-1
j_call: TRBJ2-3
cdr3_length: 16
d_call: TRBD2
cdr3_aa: CSAPAKGASGVNTQYF
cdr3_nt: TGCAGTGCTCCGGCGAAAGGGGCTAGCGGGGTTAATACGCAGTATTTT

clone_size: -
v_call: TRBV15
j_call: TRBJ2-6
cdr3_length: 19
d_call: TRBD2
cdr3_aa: CATSRSRGGGSSGANVLTF
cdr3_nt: TGTGCCACCAGCAGATCACGGGGCGGGGGTAGCTCTGGGGCCAACGTCCTGACTTTC

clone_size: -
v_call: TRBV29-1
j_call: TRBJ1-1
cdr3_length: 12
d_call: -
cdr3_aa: CSVITPNTEAFF
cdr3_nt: TGCAGCGTTATCACTCCGAACACTGAAGCTTTCTTT

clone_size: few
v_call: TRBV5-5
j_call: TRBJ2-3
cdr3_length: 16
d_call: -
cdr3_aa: CASSPLGQRTTDTQYF
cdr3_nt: TGTGCCAGCAGCCCCCTTGGCCAGCGGACAACAGATACGCAGTATTTT

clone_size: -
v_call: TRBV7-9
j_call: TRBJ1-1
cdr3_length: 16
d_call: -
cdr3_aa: CASVRALRGASTEAFF
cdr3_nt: TGTGCCAGCGTAAGGGCGTTGAGGGGGGCGAGCACTGAAGCTTTCTTT

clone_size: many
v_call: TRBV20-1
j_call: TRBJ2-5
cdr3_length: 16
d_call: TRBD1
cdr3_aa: CSARDLGTGIQETQYF
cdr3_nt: TGCAGTGCTAGAGATCTAGGGACAGGGATCCAAGAGACCCAGTACTTC

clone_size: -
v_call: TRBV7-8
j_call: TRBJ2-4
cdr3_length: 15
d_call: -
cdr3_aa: CASSLGLGRASIQYF
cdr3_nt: TGTGCCAGCAGCTTAGGCCTGGGTAGGGCGAGCATTCAGTACTTC

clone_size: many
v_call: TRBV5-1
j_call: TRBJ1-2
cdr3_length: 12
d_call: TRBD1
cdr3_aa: CASSVDRAGYTF
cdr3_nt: TGCGCCAGCAGCGTCGACAGGGCTGGCTACACCTTC

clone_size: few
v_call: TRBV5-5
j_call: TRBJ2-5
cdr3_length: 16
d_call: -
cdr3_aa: CASSSPPSSTQETQYF
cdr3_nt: TGTGCCAGCAGCTCCCCCCCAAGCAGTACCCAAGAGACCCAGTACTTC